The present T cell receptor (beta chain) was sequenced within a study of blood T cell repertoires in COVID-19. Overall study: Acute-phase and convalescent COVID-19 samples originated in the United States, Italy and Spain. T cells, B-cell-depleted T cells, or PBMCs supplied cDNA or gDNA.

Original methodology: The authors estimated nucleated cell counts from reference gene primer amplification. The table came from immunoSEQ multiplex PCR; TCRdb's copy has only in-frame clones and leaves some out. From that table come the V and J calls and clone size; the DNA was used to work out D and trimming. The profile shows over 100,000 clones, approximately 88% of them singletons. Germline CDR1 and CDR2: MNHEY and SVGAGI. This CDR3 is built from 13 residues. V was shortened by 3 bases and J by 8 bases, with 13 bases between the two germline ends. The sequence was obtained from a man between 45 and 60 years old with acute or convalescent COVID-19. Sequencing was done on a sample of peripheral blood. V usage is TRBV6-5 and J usage is TRBJ1-2, with D perhaps matching TRBD1 (6 bases). CDR3 DNA: TGTGCCAGCAGTTATATGGGGGCTCGGGGCTACACCTTC. Protein product: CASSYMGARGYTF.